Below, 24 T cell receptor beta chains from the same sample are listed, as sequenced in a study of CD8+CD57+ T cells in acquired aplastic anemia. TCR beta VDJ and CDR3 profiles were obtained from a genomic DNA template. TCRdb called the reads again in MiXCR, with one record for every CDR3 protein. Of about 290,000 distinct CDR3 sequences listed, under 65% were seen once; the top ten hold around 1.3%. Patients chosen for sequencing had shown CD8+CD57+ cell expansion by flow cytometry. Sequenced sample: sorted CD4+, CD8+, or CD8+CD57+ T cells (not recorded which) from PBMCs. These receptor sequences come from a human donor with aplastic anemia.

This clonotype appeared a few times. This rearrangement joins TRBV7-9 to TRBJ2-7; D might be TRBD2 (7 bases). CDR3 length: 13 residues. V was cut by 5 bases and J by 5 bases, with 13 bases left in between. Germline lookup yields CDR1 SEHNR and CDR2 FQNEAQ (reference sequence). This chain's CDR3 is CASSRGGGHEQYF. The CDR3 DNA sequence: TGTGCCAGCAGCCGTGGGGGGGGCCACGAGCAGTACTTC.

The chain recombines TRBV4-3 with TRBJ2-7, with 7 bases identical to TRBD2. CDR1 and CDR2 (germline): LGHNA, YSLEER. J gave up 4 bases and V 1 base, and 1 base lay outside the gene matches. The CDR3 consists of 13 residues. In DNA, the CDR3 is TGCGCCAGCAGCCAAGTACTAGCGTACGAGCAGTACTTC. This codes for CASSQVLAYEQYF.

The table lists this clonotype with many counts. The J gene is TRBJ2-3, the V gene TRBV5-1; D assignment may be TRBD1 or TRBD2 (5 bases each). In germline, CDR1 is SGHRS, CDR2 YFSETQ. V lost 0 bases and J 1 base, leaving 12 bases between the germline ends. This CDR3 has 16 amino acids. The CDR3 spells CASSLVGGERTDTQYF. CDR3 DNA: TGCGCCAGCAGCTTGGTTGGGGGAGAGCGCACAGATACGCAGTATTTT.

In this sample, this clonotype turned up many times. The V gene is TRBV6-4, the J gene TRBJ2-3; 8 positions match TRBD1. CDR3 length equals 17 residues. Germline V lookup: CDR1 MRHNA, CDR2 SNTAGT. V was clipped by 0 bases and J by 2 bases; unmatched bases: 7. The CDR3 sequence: CASSDSATGANTDTQYF. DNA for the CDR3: TGTGCCAGCAGTGACTCTGCGACAGGGGCGAACACAGATACGCAGTATTTT.

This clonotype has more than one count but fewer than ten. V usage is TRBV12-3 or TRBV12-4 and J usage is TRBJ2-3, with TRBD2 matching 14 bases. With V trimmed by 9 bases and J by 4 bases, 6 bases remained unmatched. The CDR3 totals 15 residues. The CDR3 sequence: CASRRTSGRPDTQYF. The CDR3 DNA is TGTGCCAGTCGTCGGACTAGCGGGAGGCCAGATACGCAGTATTTT.

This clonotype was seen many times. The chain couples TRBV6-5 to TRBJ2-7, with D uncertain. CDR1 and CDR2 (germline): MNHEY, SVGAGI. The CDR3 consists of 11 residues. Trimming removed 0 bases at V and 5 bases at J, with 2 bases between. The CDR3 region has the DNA TGTGCCAGCAGTTACTCACACGAGCAGTACTTC. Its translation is CASSYSHEQYF.

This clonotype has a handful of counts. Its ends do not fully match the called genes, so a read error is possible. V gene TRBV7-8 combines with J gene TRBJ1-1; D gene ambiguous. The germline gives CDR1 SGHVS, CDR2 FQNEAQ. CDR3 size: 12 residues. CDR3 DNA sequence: TGTGCCAGCAGCCGCCCTGACCAACCGAATAGATTT. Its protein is CASSRPDQPNRF.

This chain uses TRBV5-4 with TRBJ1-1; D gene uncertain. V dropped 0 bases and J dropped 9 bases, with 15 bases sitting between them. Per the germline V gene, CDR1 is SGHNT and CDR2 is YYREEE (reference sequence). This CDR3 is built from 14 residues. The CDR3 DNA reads TGTGCCAGCAGCTTGGGGACCGGCGGTAAGAAAGCTTTCTTT. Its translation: CASSLGTGGKKAFF.

This CDR3 reads CASRRGEGNEQFF. In DNA form, the CDR3 reads TGTGCCAGCAGGCGGGGGGAGGGCAACGAGCAGTTCTTC. This sequence joins TRBV25-1 and TRBJ2-1; 8 nucleotides agree with TRBD2. Per the germline V gene, CDR1 is MGHDK and CDR2 is SYGVNS. V lost 6 bases to trimming and J lost 10 bases; unmatched junction nucleotides: 8. The length of the CDR3 is 13 residues.

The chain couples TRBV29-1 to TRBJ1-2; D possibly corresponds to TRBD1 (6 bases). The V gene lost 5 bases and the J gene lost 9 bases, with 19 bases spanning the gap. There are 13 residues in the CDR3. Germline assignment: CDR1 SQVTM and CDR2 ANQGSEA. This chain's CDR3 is CSVPTGARYSYTF. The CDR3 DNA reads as TGCAGCGTTCCCACGGGGGCACGATATAGCTACACCTTC.

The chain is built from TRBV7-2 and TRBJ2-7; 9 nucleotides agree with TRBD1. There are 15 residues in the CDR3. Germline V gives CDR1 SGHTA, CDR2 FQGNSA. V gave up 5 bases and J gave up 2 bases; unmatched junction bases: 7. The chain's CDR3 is CASSVGQGLTYEQYF. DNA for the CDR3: TGTGCCAGCAGCGTTGGACAGGGGCTTACCTACGAGCAGTACTTC.

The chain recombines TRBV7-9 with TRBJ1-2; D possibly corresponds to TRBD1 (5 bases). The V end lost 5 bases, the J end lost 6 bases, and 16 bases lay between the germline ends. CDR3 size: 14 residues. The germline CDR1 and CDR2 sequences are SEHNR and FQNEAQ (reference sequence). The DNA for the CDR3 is TGTGCCAGCAGCCGAGCCCCAGGGACCCATGGCTACACCTTC. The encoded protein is CASSRAPGTHGYTF.

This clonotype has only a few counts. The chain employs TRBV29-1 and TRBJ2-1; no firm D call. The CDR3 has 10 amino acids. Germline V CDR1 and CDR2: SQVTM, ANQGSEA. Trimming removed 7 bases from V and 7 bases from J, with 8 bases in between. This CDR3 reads CSGTSNEQFF. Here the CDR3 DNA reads TGCAGCGGAACTTCGAATGAGCAGTTCTTC.

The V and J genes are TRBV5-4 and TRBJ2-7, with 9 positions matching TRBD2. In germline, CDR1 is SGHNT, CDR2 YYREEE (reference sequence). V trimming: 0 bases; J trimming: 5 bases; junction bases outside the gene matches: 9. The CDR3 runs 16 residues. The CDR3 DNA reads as TGTGCCAGCAGCTTGGGGCTAGCGGGATTCAGGGACGAGCAGTACTTC. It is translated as CASSLGLAGFRDEQYF.

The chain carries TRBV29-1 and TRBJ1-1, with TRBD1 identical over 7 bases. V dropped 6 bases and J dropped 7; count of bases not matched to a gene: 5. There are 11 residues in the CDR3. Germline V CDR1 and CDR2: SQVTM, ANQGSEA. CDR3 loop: CSVLTGIEAFF. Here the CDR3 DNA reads TGCAGCGTGTTGACAGGGATTGAAGCTTTCTTT.

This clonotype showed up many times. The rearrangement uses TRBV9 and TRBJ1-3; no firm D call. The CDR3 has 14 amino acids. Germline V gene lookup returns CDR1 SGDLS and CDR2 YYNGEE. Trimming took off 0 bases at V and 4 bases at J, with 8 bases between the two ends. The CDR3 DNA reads TGTGCCAGCAGCGTAGGAATTCTCGGAAACACCATATATTTT. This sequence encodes CASSVGILGNTIYF.

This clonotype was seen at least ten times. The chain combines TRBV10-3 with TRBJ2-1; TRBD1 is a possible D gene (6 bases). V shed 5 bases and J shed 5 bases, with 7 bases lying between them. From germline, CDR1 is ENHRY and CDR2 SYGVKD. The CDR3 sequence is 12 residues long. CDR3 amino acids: CAISRQDNEQFF. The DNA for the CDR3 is TGTGCCATCAGTCGACAGGACAATGAGCAGTTCTTC.

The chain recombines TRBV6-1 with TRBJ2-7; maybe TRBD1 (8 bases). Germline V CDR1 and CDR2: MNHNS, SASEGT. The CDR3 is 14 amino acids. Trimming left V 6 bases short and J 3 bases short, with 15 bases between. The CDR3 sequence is CASRQGGGFYEQYF. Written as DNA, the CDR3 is TGTGCCAGCAGACAGGGGGGGGGCTTCTACGAGCAGTACTTC.

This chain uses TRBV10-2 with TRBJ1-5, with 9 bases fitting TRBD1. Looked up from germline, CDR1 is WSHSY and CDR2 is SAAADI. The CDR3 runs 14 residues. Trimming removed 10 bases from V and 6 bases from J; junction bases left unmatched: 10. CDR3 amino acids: CATSGTGPAQPQHF. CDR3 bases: TGCGCCACCTCCGGGACAGGGCCCGCTCAGCCCCAGCATTTT.

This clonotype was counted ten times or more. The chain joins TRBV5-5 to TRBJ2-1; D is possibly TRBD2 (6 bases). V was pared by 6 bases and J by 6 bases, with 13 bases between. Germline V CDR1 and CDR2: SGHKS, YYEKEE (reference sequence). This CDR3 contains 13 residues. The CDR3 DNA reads TGTGCCAGCATCTCCGGGACTGGCAATGAGCAGTTCTTC. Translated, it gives CASISGTGNEQFF.

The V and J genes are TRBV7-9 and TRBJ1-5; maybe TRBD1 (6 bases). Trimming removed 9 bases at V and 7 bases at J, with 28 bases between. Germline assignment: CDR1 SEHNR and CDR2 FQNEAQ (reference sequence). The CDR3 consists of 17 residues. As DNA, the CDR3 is TGTGCCAGTCTGATTAGGGACACCAAACGGGGGATACAGCCCCAGCATTTT. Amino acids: CASLIRDTKRGIQPQHF.

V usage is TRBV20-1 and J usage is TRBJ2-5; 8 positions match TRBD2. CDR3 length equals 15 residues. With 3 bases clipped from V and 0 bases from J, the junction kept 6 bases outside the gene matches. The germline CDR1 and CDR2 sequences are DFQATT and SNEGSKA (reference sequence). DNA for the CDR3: TGCAGTGCTAGCGGGGGGGCGTGGTACCAAGAGACCCAGTACTTC. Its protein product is CSASGGAWYQETQYF.

CDR3 loop: CASTSRTGELFF. The DNA of the CDR3 is TGTGCCAGCACCTCCCGGACCGGGGAGCTGTTTTTT. This chain joins TRBV7-9 and TRBJ2-2; D is unresolved. Trimming stripped 7 bases from V and 5 bases from J, with 8 bases between. CDR3 length equals 12 residues. The germline V gene has CDR1 SEHNR and CDR2 FQNEAQ (reference sequence). Variable domain in full (rest from reference TRBV7-9 and TRBJ2-2): DTGVSQNPRHKITKRGQNVTFRCDPISEHNRLYWYRQTLGQGPEFLTYFQNEAQLEKSRLLSDRFSAERPKGSFSTLEIQRTEQGDSAMYLCASTSRTGELFFGEGSRLTVL.

CDR3: CATSSSSGVGYTF. The CDR3 DNA reads as TGTGCCACCAGCAGTTCATCGGGGGTTGGCTACACCTTC. The chain has TRBV15 and TRBJ1-2; possibly TRBD1 for D (5 bases). The CDR3 is 13 amino acids. V lost 3 bases to trimming and J lost 7 bases, with 12 bases between them. CDR1 and CDR2 (germline): LNHNV, YYDKDF (reference sequence). Full variable domain (outside the CDR3, taken from reference TRBV15 and TRBJ1-2): DAMVIQNPRYQVTQFGKPVTLSCSQTLNHNVMYWYQQKSSQAPKLLFHYYDKDFNNEADTPDNFQSRRPNTSFCFLDIRSPGLGDTAMYLCATSSSSGVGYTFGSGTRLTVV.